This TCR beta chain was recorded in a study of Graves' ophthalmopathy and Graves' hyperthyroidism. For repertoire sequencing, the TCR beta CDR3 regions were amplified from RNA transcripts. The library came from an HTBI-primed first-round RT-PCR and a second-round multiplex PCR. TCRdb ran MiXCR on the multiplex PCR reads and lists one entry per CDR3 protein. The sample includes 150,000 to 200,000 distinct CDR3 sequences, just under 40% of them seen just once. Germline-derived CDR1 and CDR2 are MNHEY and SVGEGT. CDR3 length: 16 amino acids. V dropped 4 bases and J dropped 0; count of bases not matched to a gene: 6. This clonotype was observed at least ten times. Ineligible for inclusion were patients with other autoimmune diseases, uncontrolled infections, pregnancy or lactation.

Sequencing used peripheral blood. The chain combines TRBV6-2 or TRBV6-3 with TRBJ2-4, with 7 bases matching TRBD2. The clonotype was recovered from a man under 40 with Graves' ophthalmopathy. The CDR3 coding sequence is TGTGCCAGCAGTTCTGGGCGGGAGATAGCCAAAAACATTCAGTACTTC. Amino acid sequence: CASSSGREIAKNIQYF.